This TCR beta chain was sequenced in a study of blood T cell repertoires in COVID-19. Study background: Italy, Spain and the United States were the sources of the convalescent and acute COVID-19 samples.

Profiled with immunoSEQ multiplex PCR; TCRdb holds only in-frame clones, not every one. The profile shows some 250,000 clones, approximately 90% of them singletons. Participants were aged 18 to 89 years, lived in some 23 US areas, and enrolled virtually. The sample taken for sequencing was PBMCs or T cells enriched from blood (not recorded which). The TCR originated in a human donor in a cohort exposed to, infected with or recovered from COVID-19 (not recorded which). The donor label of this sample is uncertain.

DNA of the CDR3: TGTGCCAGCAGTGAGCCGGGTTACGAGCAGTACTTC. As protein: CASSEPGYEQYF. The gene calls are TRBV6-1 and TRBJ2-7, with unresolved D. Germline V lookup: CDR1 MNHNS, CDR2 SASEGT. Trimming stripped 3 bases from V and 4 bases from J, with 7 bases between. This CDR3 contains 12 residues.